This is a list of T cell receptor beta chains from one sample in a study of preoperative IRX-2 immunotherapy in early breast cancer. The assay was immunoSEQ multiplex PCR, and TCRdb's table has in-frame clones only and misses some. The sample lists about 19,000 clones; around four fifths were seen once. The sample here was lymph node tissue, taken after IRX-2 immunotherapy. All receptors derive from a human donor with breast cancer. Both conserved end residues are part of each CDR3. The D gene is left open where the match is weak. Clone size is shown for a subset of rows, as once, few, many or a class of expanded clone.

TRBJ1-5	TRBD1	TRBV30	-	CAWSRGNNQPQHF	TGTGCCTGGAGCAGGGGGAACAATCAGCCCCAGCATTTT
TRBJ1-1	TRBD1	TRBV19	-	CASSIHRGAEAFF	TGTGCCAGTAGTATTCACAGGGGCGCTGAAGCTTTCTTT
TRBJ1-2	-	TRBV29-1	-	CSVWPPLGHPNYGYTF	TGCAGCGTTTGGCCCCCTCTGGGACATCCTAACTATGGCTACACCTTC
TRBJ2-1	TRBD2	TRBV7-2	-	CASSLTGTTNEQFF	TGTGCCAGCAGCTTAACCGGGACTACCAATGAGCAGTTCTTC
TRBJ2-2	-	TRBV4-1	once	CASSQNLFGMGRTGELFF	TGCGCCAGCAGCCAAAACCTTTTTGGTATGGGTCGCACCGGGGAGCTGTTTTTT
TRBJ2-7	TRBD1	TRBV6-8	-	CASRGTGSYEQYF	TGTGCCAGCAGGGGGACAGGCTCCTACGAGCAGTACTTC
TRBJ2-5	-	TRBV19	-	CASSIQGLGQETQYF	TGTGCCAGTAGTATCCAAGGACTGGGTCAAGAGACCCAGTACTTC
TRBJ2-5	-	TRBV19	-	CASSRVGKTQYF	TGTGCCAGTAGTAGGGTGGGGAAGACCCAGTACTTC
TRBJ1-1	TRBD1	TRBV9	-	CASSARQGSMNTEAFF	TGTGCCAGCAGCGCACGACAGGGGTCTATGAACACTGAAGCTTTCTTT
TRBJ1-3	TRBD1	TRBV28	-	CASRRGQGVISGNTIYF	TGTGCCAGCAGAAGGGGACAGGGAGTGATCTCTGGAAACACCATATATTTT
TRBJ1-2	-	TRBV7-2	-	CASSQTVNYGYTF	TGTGCCAGCAGCCAGACAGTTAACTATGGCTACACCTTC
TRBJ2-3	-	TRBV6-8	-	CASSPRGPRGPDTQYF	TGTGCCAGCAGCCCCAGGGGACCCCGGGGCCCAGATACGCAGTATTTT
TRBJ1-3	-	TRBV11-3	-	CASSPNIPGNTIYF	TGTGCCAGCAGCCCGAATATCCCTGGAAACACCATATATTTT
TRBJ1-2	TRBD1	TRBV15	-	CATSTAIRQGYGYTF	TGTGCCACCAGCACCGCCATAAGACAGGGCTATGGCTACACCTTC
TRBJ1-3	-	TRBV6-8	-	CASVGASSGNTIYF	TGTGCCAGCGTCGGGGCCTCCTCTGGAAACACCATATATTTT
TRBJ2-1	TRBD1	TRBV6-8	-	CASSDRGPLPNEQFF	TGTGCCAGCAGTGACAGGGGGCCACTTCCGAATGAGCAGTTCTTC
TRBJ2-1	TRBD1	TRBV9	once	CANTGDRGTSGSYNEQFF	TGTGCCAACACAGGGGACAGGGGAACTAGTGGGTCCTACAATGAGCAGTTCTTC
TRBJ1-3	-	TRBV28	-	CASSPPLGQSGNTIYF	TGTGCCAGCAGTCCCCCCCTCGGACAGTCTGGAAACACCATATATTTT
TRBJ1-2	TRBD1	TRBV5-1	-	CASSPPTGVRYGYTF	TGCGCCAGCAGCCCACCGACAGGGGTTAGGTATGGCTACACCTTC
TRBJ2-2	TRBD1	TRBV6-8	-	CASSARTGVYGELFF	TGTGCCAGCAGTGCACGGACAGGGGTCTACGGGGAGCTGTTTTTT
TRBJ2-3	-	TRBV7-7	-	CARSPSRGTDTQYF	TGTGCCAGAAGCCCCTCAAGGGGGACAGATACGCAGTATTTT
TRBJ2-7	TRBD2	TRBV11-3	-	CASSQAAAGLGLYEQYF	TGTGCCAGCAGCCAAGCCGCGGCCGGACTAGGCCTCTACGAGCAGTACTTC
TRBJ2-7	-	TRBV18	-	CASSPRDQGGYEQYF	TGTGCCAGCTCACCACGGGATCAGGGTGGCTACGAGCAGTACTTC
TRBJ2-1	TRBD2	TRBV28	-	CASSSAAGGSYNEQFF	TGTGCCAGCAGTTCAGCAGCGGGAGGGTCCTACAATGAGCAGTTCTTC
TRBJ1-1	TRBD1	TRBV6-8	-	CANSPTGVTEAFF	TGTGCCAACTCTCCCACAGGGGTCACTGAAGCTTTCTTT
TRBJ2-5	TRBD1	TRBV19	-	CASSAGGQGETQYF	TGTGCCAGTAGTGCCGGGGGACAGGGGGAGACCCAGTACTTC
TRBJ2-7	TRBD2	TRBV12-5	-	CASGLRTSGTEQYF	TGTGCTAGTGGTTTACGGACTAGCGGGACCGAGCAGTACTTC
TRBJ1-4	TRBD1	TRBV6-1	-	CASSEAGQGASGEKLFF	TGTGCCAGCAGTGAAGCGGGACAGGGGGCAAGCGGTGAAAAACTGTTTTTT
TRBJ1-5	-	TRBV19	-	CASNIWGRGSNQPQHF	TGTGCCAGTAACATCTGGGGCAGGGGAAGCAATCAGCCCCAGCATTTT
TRBJ1-1	-	TRBV6-8	-	CASSDLSARNTEAFF	TGTGCCAGCAGTGATTTGAGCGCCAGGAACACTGAAGCTTTCTTT